This TCR beta chain was captured by sequencing in a study of T cells after yellow fever vaccination (dated by TCRdb to 2018 to 2020). About the investigation overall: The SMART-Seq v4 Ultra Low Input RNA kit was used to prepare libraries from fractions with low cell numbers. Two healthy male donors, one aged 18 to 30 and one aged 30 to 39 years, were included in the cohort. Bulk TCR alpha and beta repertoires were sequenced longitudinally to track T-cell clones before and after primary and booster YFV17D yellow fever vaccination. Blood was collected at multiple timepoints before and after primary and secondary immunization, and bulk PBMC replicates and cell subsets were isolated.

This clonotype was counted between two and nine times. What antigen it recognizes has not been identified. No base qualities exist here, and no much larger clone lies one base off it. The sample was run on an Illumina NovaSeq 6000. TCR cDNA was synthesized by 5'RACE template switching, which introduced a universal primer site and unique molecular identifiers. cDNA synthesis was primed from both the TCR alpha and TCR beta constant segments. Library amplification used two PCR steps, and the second PCR step added sample barcodes and sequencing adapters. Sequencing of libraries was performed on Illumina HiSeq 2500 (2x100 bp) or NovaSeq (2x150 bp). The authors' pipeline ran thus. Reads were demultiplexed and collapsed into UMI consensus sequences with MIGEC, and V(D)J alignment was performed with MiXCR. Clonotypes responding to the vaccine were identified with edgeR on replicate PBMC samples, with the criteria of FDR below 0.01 and a log2 fold change above 5 up to day 15. Each bulk clonotype was labeled CD4 or CD8 based on which sequenced repertoire, CD4 or CD8, contained the clonotype at higher abundance. TCRdb itself trimmed the public reads at Q25 with fastp, ran MiXCR and retained productive beta chains. Entries that share a CDR3 protein sequence are merged under the most common genes and DNA. The V and J calls were determined by TCRdb, not by the authors. Counted in this sample were about 340,000 distinct CDR3 sequences; under 15% of them appeared once. The ten largest clonotypes hold more than 3% of the sample.

What the treatment or condition label conveys for this sample: live attenuated yellow fever vaccine strain. A standard Ficoll-Paque protocol was used to isolate PBMCs from peripheral blood. CD4 and CD8 T-cell fractions were isolated with Dynabeads CD4 and CD8 positive selection kits. TriZol was used to extract RNA from bulk PBMCs, from CD4 and CD8 fractions, and from dextramer-positive and dextramer-negative fractions. Broad study findings and their caveats: Because the study included only two donors, the extent to which the findings can be generalized is limited. The secondary T-cell response was found to be weaker but faster than the primary response, with a peak reached on day 5 rather than on day 15. Computational filtering was required because FACS-sorted repertoires could contain abundant contaminating clonotypes from the bulk population. A small fraction of clonotypes appeared in both the CD4 and CD8 compartments, likely as a result of convergent recombination. After the booster, most of the clones that had expanded following primary vaccination were detected again (roughly 96% of CD4 and 88% of CD8), which suggests that memory was broadly maintained.

CDR1 is given as MNHNS and CDR2 as SASEGT, both from the germline V gene. CDR3 length: 16 amino acids, cysteine to phenylalanine. Of the read, only the CDR3 DNA is kept; its 48 bases are in frame from base 1. V gives up 7 bases and J gives up 6 bases, and the segment between their germline ends measures 21 bases. The origin of this receptor is a man between 18 and 29 years old who received the YFV17D yellow fever vaccine. This chain joins TRBV6-1 to TRBJ2-2; the D gene is possibly TRBD2, with 7 bases matching. The material was CD4+ T cells sorted from PBMCs, obtained 15 days after the yellow fever booster vaccination. The sequenced DNA: TGTGCCAGCAATGGGAGGGACCAGGGGCATTCCGGGGAGCTGTTTTTT. It encodes CASNGRDQGHSGELFF.